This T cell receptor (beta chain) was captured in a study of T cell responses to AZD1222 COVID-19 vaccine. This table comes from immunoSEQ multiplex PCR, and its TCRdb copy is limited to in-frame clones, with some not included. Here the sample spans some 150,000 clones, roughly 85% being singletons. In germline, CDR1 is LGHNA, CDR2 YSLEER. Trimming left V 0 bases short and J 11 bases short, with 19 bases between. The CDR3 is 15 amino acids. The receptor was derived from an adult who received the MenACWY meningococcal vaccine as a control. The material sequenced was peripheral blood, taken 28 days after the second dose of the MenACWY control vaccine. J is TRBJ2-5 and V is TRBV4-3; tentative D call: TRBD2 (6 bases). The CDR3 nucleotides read TGCGCCAGCAGCCAAGATGGGGGAAACGGACTACCTCAGTACTTC. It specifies CASSQDGGNGLPQYF.